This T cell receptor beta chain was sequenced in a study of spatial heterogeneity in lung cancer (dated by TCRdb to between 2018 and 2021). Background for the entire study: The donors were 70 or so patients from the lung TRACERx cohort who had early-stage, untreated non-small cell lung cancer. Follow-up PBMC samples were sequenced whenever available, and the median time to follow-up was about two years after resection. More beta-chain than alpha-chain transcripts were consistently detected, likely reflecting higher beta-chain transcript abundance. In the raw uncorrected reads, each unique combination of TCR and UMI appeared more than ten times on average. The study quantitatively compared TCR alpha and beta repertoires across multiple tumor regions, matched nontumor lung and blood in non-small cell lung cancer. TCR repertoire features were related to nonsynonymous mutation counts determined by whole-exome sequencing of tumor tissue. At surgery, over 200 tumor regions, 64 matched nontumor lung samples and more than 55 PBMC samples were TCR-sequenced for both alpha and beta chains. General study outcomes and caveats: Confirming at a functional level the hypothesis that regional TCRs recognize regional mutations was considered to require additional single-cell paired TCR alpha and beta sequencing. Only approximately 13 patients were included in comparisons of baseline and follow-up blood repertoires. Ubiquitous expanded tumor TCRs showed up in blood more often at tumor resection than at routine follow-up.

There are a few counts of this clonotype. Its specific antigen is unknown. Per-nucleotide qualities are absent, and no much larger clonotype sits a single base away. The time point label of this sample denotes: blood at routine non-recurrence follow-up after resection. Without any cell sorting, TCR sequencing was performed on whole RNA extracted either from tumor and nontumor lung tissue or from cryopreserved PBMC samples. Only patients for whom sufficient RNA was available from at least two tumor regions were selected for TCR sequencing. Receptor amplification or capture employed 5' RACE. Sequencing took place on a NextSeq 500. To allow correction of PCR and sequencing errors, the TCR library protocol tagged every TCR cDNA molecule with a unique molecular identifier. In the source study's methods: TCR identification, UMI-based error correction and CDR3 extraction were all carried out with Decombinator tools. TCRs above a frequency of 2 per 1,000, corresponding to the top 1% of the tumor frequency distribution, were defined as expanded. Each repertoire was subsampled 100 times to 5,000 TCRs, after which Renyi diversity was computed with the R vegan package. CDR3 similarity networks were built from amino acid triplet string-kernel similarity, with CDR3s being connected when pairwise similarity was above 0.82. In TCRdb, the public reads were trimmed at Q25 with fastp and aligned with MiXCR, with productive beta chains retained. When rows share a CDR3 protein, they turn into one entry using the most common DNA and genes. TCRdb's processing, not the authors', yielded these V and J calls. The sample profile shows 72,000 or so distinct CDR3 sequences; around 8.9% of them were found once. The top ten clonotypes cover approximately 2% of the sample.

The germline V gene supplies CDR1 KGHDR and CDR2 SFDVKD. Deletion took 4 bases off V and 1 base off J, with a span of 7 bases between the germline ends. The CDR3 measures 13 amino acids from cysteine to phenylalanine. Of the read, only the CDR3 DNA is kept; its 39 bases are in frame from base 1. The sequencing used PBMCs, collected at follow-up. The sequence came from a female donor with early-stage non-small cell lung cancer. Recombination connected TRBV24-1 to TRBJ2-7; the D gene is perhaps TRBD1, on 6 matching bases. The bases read TGTGCCACCAGTGAGACAGGTTCCTACGAGCAGTACTTC. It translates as CATSETGSYEQYF.